A selection of T cell receptor beta chains follows, all from one sample in a study of blood T cell repertoires in COVID-19. Libraries were prepared by immunoSEQ multiplex PCR; TCRdb keeps only in-frame clonotypes and omits some of them. The sample holds some 120,000 clones; 65% to 90% are singletons and the top ten take less than 8.5%. The sequenced sample was peripheral blood. These receptors came from a man aged 80 or over with active or convalescent COVID-19. The CDR3 runs from the conserved cysteine through the conserved F or W. Each record gives: V gene, J gene, clone size, D gene, CDR3 DNA, CDR3 protein. The D gene is left open where the match is weak. Clone size, where shown, is once, few, many, or a class for clones that have expanded.

V: TRBV30
J: TRBJ2-5
size: NA
D: TRBD2
DNA: TGTGCCTGGAGCGGAACTAGCGGGGGGGCGCGGGAGACCCAGTACTTC
CDR3: CAWSGTSGGARETQYF

V: TRBV27
J: TRBJ1-1
size: NA
D: TRBD1
DNA: TGTGCCAGCAGTACGGACAGGGTCTACACTGAAGCTTTCTTT
CDR3: CASSTDRVYTEAFF

V: TRBV9
J: TRBJ1-1
size: once
D: TRBD1
DNA: TGTGCCAGCAGCTCAAGCGTTAATCAGGGGGTGATAGTCACTGAAGCTTTCTTT
CDR3: CASSSSVNQGVIVTEAFF

V: TRBV5-6
J: TRBJ1-2
size: NA
D: TRBD1
DNA: TGTGCCAGCTCTATGACAGGGGTAGGCTATGGCTACACCTTC
CDR3: CASSMTGVGYGYTF

V: TRBV9
J: TRBJ1-1
size: NA
D: NA
DNA: TGTGCCAGCAGCGCAGGTCCGGCCACTGAAGCTTTCTTT
CDR3: CASSAGPATEAFF

V: TRBV19
J: TRBJ2-7
size: NA
D: NA
DNA: TGTGCCACTAGTCCCTCCGGTCTGAGCTCCTACGAGCAGTACTTC
CDR3: CATSPSGLSSYEQYF

V: TRBV3-1/TRBV3-2
J: TRBJ1-2
size: NA
D: NA
DNA: TGTGCCAGCAGCCGCGAGGGAGCTAACTATGGCTACACCTTC
CDR3: CASSREGANYGYTF

V: TRBV10-3
J: TRBJ1-4
size: once
D: NA
DNA: TGTGCCATCAGTGGCCGGGGAGGGGGAGAAAAACTGTTTTTT
CDR3: CAISGRGGGEKLFF

V: TRBV12-3/TRBV12-4
J: TRBJ1-2
size: NA
D: NA
DNA: TGTGCCAGCAGTCAACAACACAGGGCTGGCTACACCTTC
CDR3: CASSQQHRAGYTF

V: TRBV5-1
J: TRBJ2-5
size: NA
D: TRBD2
DNA: TGCGCCAGCAGCTTGGGAGGGGGACTAGCGGTCCAAGAGACCCAGTACTTC
CDR3: CASSLGGGLAVQETQYF

V: TRBV30
J: TRBJ1-6
size: NA
D: TRBD1
DNA: TGTGCCTGGCAACCGGGACAGGGGGGAAGCTCCTATAATTCACCCCTCCACTTT
CDR3: CAWQPGQGGSSYNSPLHF

V: TRBV7-2
J: TRBJ2-3
size: many
D: TRBD2
DNA: TGTGCCAGCAGCTTAATGGGAGGGAATCCCGCCACAGATACGCAGTATTTT
CDR3: CASSLMGGNPATDTQYF

V: TRBV24-1
J: TRBJ2-3
size: NA
D: TRBD2
DNA: TGTGCCACCAGTGATGCCGGGACTAGGTATACAGATACGCAGTATTTT
CDR3: CATSDAGTRYTDTQYF

V: TRBV11-1
J: TRBJ2-1
size: once
D: TRBD1
DNA: TGTGCCAGCAGCAGGGAGGGCGACAGGGGGTACAATGAGCAGTTCTTC
CDR3: CASSREGDRGYNEQFF

V: TRBV5-6
J: TRBJ1-1
size: NA
D: TRBD1
DNA: TGTGCCAGCAGCTTGTATGACAGGGCAGTGCGTTTCACTGAAGCTTTCTTT
CDR3: CASSLYDRAVRFTEAFF

V: TRBV6-5
J: TRBJ1-2
size: NA
D: TRBD1
DNA: TGTGCCAGCAGTATTGACAGGGAGGATGGCTACACCTTC
CDR3: CASSIDREDGYTF

V: TRBV29-1
J: TRBJ2-1
size: NA
D: TRBD2
DNA: TGCAGCGTTGGAGGACTAGCGGGAGTAATCAATGAGCAGTTCTTC
CDR3: CSVGGLAGVINEQFF

V: TRBV21-1
J: TRBJ2-3
size: many
D: NA
DNA: TGTGCCAGCAGCAAAAATTGGGTGTGGGGGGGCGCAGGCACAGATACGCAGTATTTT
CDR3: CASSKNWVWGGAGTDTQYF

V: TRBV5-3
J: TRBJ2-7
size: NA
D: NA
DNA: TGTGCCAGAAGCTTGCTCAGCCGGAGATCCCGAAAATACGAGCAGTACTTC
CDR3: CARSLLSRRSRKYEQYF

V: TRBV10-2
J: TRBJ2-7
size: NA
D: NA
DNA: TGCGCCAGCAGTGAGTCACGGGGTGGAGGTTACGAGCAGTACTTC
CDR3: CASSESRGGGYEQYF

V: TRBV2
J: TRBJ1-1
size: NA
D: NA
DNA: TGTGCCAGCGGGAAGGGGGTGAACACTGAAGCTTTCTTT
CDR3: CASGKGVNTEAFF

V: TRBV6-5
J: TRBJ1-2
size: NA
D: TRBD1
DNA: TGTGCCAGCAGAGAGACAGGGCGCGGCTACACCTTC
CDR3: CASRETGRGYTF

V: TRBV7-6
J: TRBJ2-1
size: NA
D: NA
DNA: TGTGCCAGCAGCTTAGGGGCCGGCTCCTACAATGAGCAGTTCTTC
CDR3: CASSLGAGSYNEQFF

V: TRBV6-5
J: TRBJ2-3
size: NA
D: TRBD2
DNA: TGTGCCAGCAGTTACGTCCTAGCGGGAGCAGATACGCAGTATTTT
CDR3: CASSYVLAGADTQYF

V: TRBV6-5
J: TRBJ1-2
size: NA
D: NA
DNA: TGTGCCAGCAGCGTACAGGGTGCCTACACCTTC
CDR3: CASSVQGAYTF

V: TRBV29-1
J: TRBJ1-5
size: NA
D: NA
DNA: TGCAGCGTCCGGGACAACTTTAATCAGCCCCAGCATTTT
CDR3: CSVRDNFNQPQHF

V: TRBV24-1
J: TRBJ1-1
size: NA
D: NA
DNA: TGTGCCACCAGTGACCCCGACAGGAAGGCTTTCTTT
CDR3: CATSDPDRKAFF

V: TRBV30
J: TRBJ2-5
size: NA
D: TRBD2
DNA: TGTGCCCGGGATGGTAGCGGGAGGGAAGAGACCCAGTACTTC
CDR3: CARDGSGREETQYF

V: TRBV18
J: TRBJ1-2
size: NA
D: TRBD1
DNA: TGTGCCAGCTCACCACCCGGACAGGGAAACTATGGCTACACCTTC
CDR3: CASSPPGQGNYGYTF

V: TRBV3-1/TRBV3-2
J: TRBJ2-7
size: NA
D: NA
DNA: TGTGCCAGCAGCCAAGATCGGGTGATTTCCTACGAGCAGTACTTC
CDR3: CASSQDRVISYEQYF

V: TRBV5-1
J: TRBJ1-6
size: NA
D: NA
DNA: TGCGCCAGCAGCTTGGTTGGGGGCGCGAATTCACCCCTCCACTTT
CDR3: CASSLVGGANSPLHF

V: TRBV7-9
J: TRBJ1-5
size: NA
D: NA
DNA: TGTGCCAGCAGCTCTCAGGGGTGGGGGCAGCCCCAGCATTTT
CDR3: CASSSQGWGQPQHF

V: TRBV5-4
J: TRBJ2-6
size: NA
D: NA
DNA: TGTGCCAGCAGCACAAACCGCCCTGGGGCCAACGTCCTGACTTTC
CDR3: CASSTNRPGANVLTF

V: TRBV25-1
J: TRBJ2-1
size: NA
D: NA
DNA: TGTGCCAGCAGATCCGGGAATGGCTCGCACAATGAGCAGTTCTTC
CDR3: CASRSGNGSHNEQFF

V: TRBV18
J: TRBJ2-7
size: NA
D: TRBD1
DNA: TGTGCCAGCTCACTATGGAACGCCGGGACAGGGAACGAGCAGTACTTC
CDR3: CASSLWNAGTGNEQYF

V: TRBV4-1
J: TRBJ1-6
size: NA
D: TRBD1
DNA: TGCGCCAGCAGCCAAGACCGGGACAGGGTCTATAATTCACCCCTCCACTTT
CDR3: CASSQDRDRVYNSPLHF

V: TRBV5-8
J: TRBJ1-2
size: many
D: TRBD1
DNA: TGTGCCAGCAGCATCCGGACAGGAGAAAAAACTAACTATGGCTACACCTTC
CDR3: CASSIRTGEKTNYGYTF

V: TRBV7-2
J: TRBJ2-3
size: NA
D: NA
DNA: TGTGCCAGCAGCCCGACTAGGGCGGGCACAGATACGCAGTATTTT
CDR3: CASSPTRAGTDTQYF

V: TRBV23-1
J: TRBJ1-2
size: NA
D: TRBD1
DNA: TGCGCCAGCCCCACGAAATCCCGGGACAGATATAACTATGGCTACACCTTC
CDR3: CASPTKSRDRYNYGYTF

V: TRBV19
J: TRBJ1-1
size: few
D: NA
DNA: TGTGCCAGTACCTTTTCCCCACTTATGAACACTGAAGCTTTCTTT
CDR3: CASTFSPLMNTEAFF

V: TRBV5-1
J: TRBJ2-5
size: NA
D: TRBD2
DNA: TGCGCCAGCAGCATCGCCACTAGCGTAGAGACCCAGTACTTC
CDR3: CASSIATSVETQYF

V: TRBV5-6
J: TRBJ1-1
size: NA
D: NA
DNA: TGTGCCAGCAGCTTGGAGTGGGGGCAGGGCACTGAAGCTTTCTTT
CDR3: CASSLEWGQGTEAFF

V: TRBV4-1
J: TRBJ2-7
size: NA
D: TRBD1
DNA: TGCGCCAGCAGCCGAACAGGGGGCTCCTACGAGCAGTACTTC
CDR3: CASSRTGGSYEQYF

V: TRBV2
J: TRBJ2-1
size: NA
D: TRBD1
DNA: TGTGCCAGCAGCGGACAGGGAACCTACAATGAGCAGTTCTTC
CDR3: CASSGQGTYNEQFF

V: TRBV4-2
J: TRBJ2-1
size: NA
D: NA
DNA: TGTGCCAGCAGCCAGGCTACCGGGAGAGGGCACAATGAGCAGTTCTTC
CDR3: CASSQATGRGHNEQFF

V: TRBV7-9
J: TRBJ2-3
size: NA
D: NA
DNA: TGTGCCAGCAGCCGCCAAGGGGGGGGCACAGATACGCAGTATTTT
CDR3: CASSRQGGGTDTQYF

V: TRBV19
J: TRBJ1-2
size: NA
D: NA
DNA: TGTGCCAGTAGTATAGTGCCCGGGGACTATGGCTACACCTTC
CDR3: CASSIVPGDYGYTF

V: TRBV7-2
J: TRBJ2-2
size: NA
D: TRBD2
DNA: TGTGCCAGCAGCTTATTCAGCGGGAGAACCGGGGAGCTGTTTTTT
CDR3: CASSLFSGRTGELFF

V: TRBV7-3
J: TRBJ2-1
size: NA
D: NA
DNA: TGTGCCAGCAGCTTACCGGGCGGGGAGCAGTTCTTC
CDR3: CASSLPGGEQFF

V: TRBV24-1
J: TRBJ2-1
size: NA
D: TRBD2
DNA: TGTGCCACCAGTGACCCCGGGACTAGCGGTAACAATGGGCAGCAGTTCTTC
CDR3: CATSDPGTSGNNGQQFF

V: TRBV19
J: TRBJ1-4
size: NA
D: NA
DNA: TGTGCCAGTACCATTTATCCCGCCCCCTTGGAGTTGTCTGAAAAACTGTTTTTT
CDR3: CASTIYPAPLELSEKLFF

V: TRBV7-2
J: TRBJ2-4
size: NA
D: NA
DNA: TGTGCCAGCGGGAGCAGGCAGGCCAAAAACATTCAGTACTTC
CDR3: CASGSRQAKNIQYF

V: TRBV11-3
J: TRBJ2-1
size: NA
D: TRBD2
DNA: TGTGCCAGCAGCTTAGTAGCGGGAGGGCAGGGCAATGAGCAGTTCTTC
CDR3: CASSLVAGGQGNEQFF

V: TRBV18
J: TRBJ1-6
size: NA
D: TRBD1
DNA: TGTGCCAGCTCACCCTACAGGGGGAACTCTTATAATTCACCCCTCCACTTT
CDR3: CASSPYRGNSYNSPLHF

V: TRBV10-3
J: TRBJ1-5
size: NA
D: NA
DNA: TGTGCCATCAGTGAGTACAGGAATAGCAATCAGCCCCAGCATTTT
CDR3: CAISEYRNSNQPQHF